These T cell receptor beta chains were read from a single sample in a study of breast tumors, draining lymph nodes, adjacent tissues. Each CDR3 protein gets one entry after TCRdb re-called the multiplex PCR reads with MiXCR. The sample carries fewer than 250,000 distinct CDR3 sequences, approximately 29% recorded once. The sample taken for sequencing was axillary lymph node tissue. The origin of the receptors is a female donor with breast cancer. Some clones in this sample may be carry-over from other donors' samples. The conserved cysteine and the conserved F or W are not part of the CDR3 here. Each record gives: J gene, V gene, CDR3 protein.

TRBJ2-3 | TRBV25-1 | ASSALREARTDTQC
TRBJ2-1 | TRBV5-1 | ASSLGAGTYNEQF
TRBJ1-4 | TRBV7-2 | ASTIRGEGEKLF
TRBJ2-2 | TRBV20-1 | SAPTSGGGTGELF
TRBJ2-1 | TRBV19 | ASSTQSSYEQF
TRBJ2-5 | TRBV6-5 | ASSNSIGREIGETQY
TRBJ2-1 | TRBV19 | ASSSSNGDHNEQF
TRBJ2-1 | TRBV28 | ASSEGGQNEQF
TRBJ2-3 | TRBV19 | ARRDGDTQY
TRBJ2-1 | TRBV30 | AWMGLAGVVEQF
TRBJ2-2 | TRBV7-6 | ASSLVSPTGELF